A selection of T cell receptor beta chains follows, all from one sample in a study of beta chain features in type 1 diabetes. Only in-frame clones appear in the TCRdb table, and some are missing; sequencing was by immunoSEQ multiplex PCR. Of about 350,000 clones listed, 15% to 20% are singletons. Sequencing was carried out using naive CD4+ T cells from blood. These receptors all stem from a woman aged 18-29 years in good health. Each CDR3 is given with its conserved first and last residue. Each record gives: V gene, J gene, D gene, clone size, CDR3 protein. D genes are given only for firm matches. Clone sizes are given selectively: once, few, many, or a class where the clone is expanded.

V gene: TRBV11-3; J gene: TRBJ2-1; D gene: TRBD2; clone size: .; CDR3 protein: CASSPGGGRRVEQFF
V gene: TRBV4-2; J gene: TRBJ2-3; D gene: .; clone size: few; CDR3 protein: CASSQGLSGSASTQYF
V gene: TRBV29-1; J gene: TRBJ1-2; D gene: TRBD1; clone size: .; CDR3 protein: CSVDRGVYGYTF
V gene: TRBV5-4; J gene: TRBJ1-2; D gene: TRBD1; clone size: .; CDR3 protein: CASSATGAPPYGYTF
V gene: TRBV25-1; J gene: TRBJ1-2; D gene: .; clone size: .; CDR3 protein: CASSLQGTSGYTF
V gene: TRBV7-9; J gene: TRBJ2-7; D gene: TRBD2; clone size: .; CDR3 protein: CASSSPTSGSSYEQYF
V gene: TRBV29-1; J gene: TRBJ2-1; D gene: TRBD2; clone size: few; CDR3 protein: CSVPIAGGHNEQFF
V gene: TRBV18; J gene: TRBJ1-1; D gene: .; clone size: .; CDR3 protein: CASSPRSAGAQGTEAFF
V gene: TRBV20-1; J gene: TRBJ2-4; D gene: TRBD1; clone size: .; CDR3 protein: CSALTGNIQYF
V gene: TRBV7-3; J gene: TRBJ2-1; D gene: .; clone size: few; CDR3 protein: CASSTPLGEQFF
V gene: TRBV7-9; J gene: TRBJ2-5; D gene: .; clone size: .; CDR3 protein: CASAGQPQETQYF
V gene: TRBV30; J gene: TRBJ2-1; D gene: TRBD2; clone size: once; CDR3 protein: CAWSADSLAGANEQFF
V gene: TRBV11-2; J gene: TRBJ2-7; D gene: TRBD2; clone size: .; CDR3 protein: CASRRLAVEEQYF
V gene: TRBV18; J gene: TRBJ1-5; D gene: .; clone size: few; CDR3 protein: CASSRGVSNQPQHF
V gene: TRBV7-2; J gene: TRBJ2-4; D gene: .; clone size: .; CDR3 protein: CASSYPTAAKNIQYF
V gene: TRBV11-3; J gene: TRBJ2-3; D gene: TRBD2; clone size: .; CDR3 protein: CASSTSGRAGSTDTQYF
V gene: TRBV2; J gene: TRBJ1-4; D gene: .; clone size: few; CDR3 protein: CASIIDSGVEKLFF
V gene: TRBV5-4; J gene: TRBJ2-1; D gene: .; clone size: few; CDR3 protein: CASSFLASSYNEQFF
V gene: TRBV19; J gene: TRBJ1-5; D gene: .; clone size: .; CDR3 protein: CASSPQGNQPQHF
V gene: TRBV5-6; J gene: TRBJ2-5; D gene: TRBD2; clone size: .; CDR3 protein: CASSPSGQETQYF
V gene: TRBV29-1; J gene: TRBJ1-5; D gene: TRBD1; clone size: .; CDR3 protein: CSVGGQGTQPQHF
V gene: TRBV27; J gene: TRBJ2-7; D gene: .; clone size: .; CDR3 protein: CASSLNSSPAYEQYF
V gene: TRBV19; J gene: TRBJ2-4; D gene: .; clone size: few; CDR3 protein: CASSIGQRGKNIQYF
V gene: TRBV6-1; J gene: TRBJ2-5; D gene: TRBD1; clone size: .; CDR3 protein: CASSGGQGVSETQYF
V gene: TRBV9; J gene: TRBJ2-5; D gene: TRBD2; clone size: few; CDR3 protein: CASSVAGGRQETQYF
V gene: TRBV6-1; J gene: TRBJ2-4; D gene: TRBD2; clone size: few; CDR3 protein: CASSFLPSGRLIQYF
V gene: TRBV29-1; J gene: TRBJ2-5; D gene: .; clone size: .; CDR3 protein: CSGWAGGETQYF
V gene: TRBV10-3; J gene: TRBJ2-1; D gene: TRBD2; clone size: .; CDR3 protein: CAISLAGGSYNEQFF
V gene: TRBV29-1; J gene: TRBJ2-1; D gene: TRBD1; clone size: few; CDR3 protein: CSVRTGHNEQFF
V gene: TRBV12-5; J gene: TRBJ2-3; D gene: .; clone size: few; CDR3 protein: CASGASTDTQYF
V gene: TRBV11-3; J gene: TRBJ2-2; D gene: .; clone size: few; CDR3 protein: CASSLEYERELFF
V gene: TRBV5-1; J gene: TRBJ2-3; D gene: TRBD1; clone size: .; CDR3 protein: CASSFTLTGGTDTQYF
V gene: TRBV7-2; J gene: TRBJ1-2; D gene: .; clone size: .; CDR3 protein: CASSLDPDIRGYTF
V gene: TRBV7-9; J gene: TRBJ2-7; D gene: TRBD1; clone size: few; CDR3 protein: CASSRQGLAPPYEQYF
V gene: TRBV9; J gene: TRBJ2-7; D gene: .; clone size: .; CDR3 protein: CASSGPLRHEQYF
V gene: TRBV7-9; J gene: TRBJ1-2; D gene: TRBD1; clone size: few; CDR3 protein: CASSSRQGGTNYGYTF
V gene: TRBV28; J gene: TRBJ2-3; D gene: TRBD2; clone size: few; CDR3 protein: CASSSSGRRADTQYF
V gene: TRBV11-3; J gene: TRBJ2-7; D gene: TRBD1; clone size: few; CDR3 protein: CASSPGQGFDEQYF
V gene: TRBV5-1; J gene: TRBJ2-7; D gene: .; clone size: few; CDR3 protein: CASSLQGINEQYF
V gene: TRBV9; J gene: TRBJ2-1; D gene: TRBD2; clone size: .; CDR3 protein: CASSVEPSGEQFF
V gene: TRBV19; J gene: TRBJ1-1; D gene: .; clone size: .; CDR3 protein: CATRDISEAFF
V gene: TRBV5-1; J gene: TRBJ1-1; D gene: .; clone size: .; CDR3 protein: CASSLAERKNTEAFF
V gene: TRBV7-9; J gene: TRBJ1-2; D gene: .; clone size: .; CDR3 protein: CASSFGSGGYGYTF
V gene: TRBV5-4; J gene: TRBJ2-7; D gene: .; clone size: .; CDR3 protein: CASSLDTYEQYF
V gene: TRBV30; J gene: TRBJ2-5; D gene: TRBD1; clone size: few; CDR3 protein: CACDRASKTQYF
V gene: TRBV11-2; J gene: TRBJ1-1; D gene: .; clone size: .; CDR3 protein: CASSIRGGAGTEAFF
V gene: TRBV5-4; J gene: TRBJ2-3; D gene: .; clone size: .; CDR3 protein: CASSLGAAAGDTQYF
V gene: TRBV9; J gene: TRBJ2-2; D gene: .; clone size: few; CDR3 protein: CASSVGAGNTGELFF
V gene: TRBV9; J gene: TRBJ2-3; D gene: TRBD2; clone size: few; CDR3 protein: CASSSGGSTDTQYF
V gene: TRBV29-1; J gene: TRBJ1-2; D gene: TRBD1; clone size: .; CDR3 protein: CSVGDRSSYGYTF
V gene: TRBV25-1; J gene: TRBJ2-3; D gene: .; clone size: few; CDR3 protein: CASSREGRYTDTQYF
V gene: TRBV2; J gene: TRBJ2-6; D gene: TRBD1; clone size: .; CDR3 protein: CASTRTGIQTGANVLTF
V gene: TRBV2; J gene: TRBJ2-3; D gene: .; clone size: .; CDR3 protein: CASSEQGADTQYF
V gene: TRBV7-8; J gene: TRBJ1-5; D gene: TRBD1; clone size: .; CDR3 protein: CASSPDRTLNQPQHF
V gene: TRBV5-1; J gene: TRBJ2-7; D gene: .; clone size: .; CDR3 protein: CASSADRPYEQYF